Detailed here is one T cell receptor beta chain. In the authors' workflow: Reference gene primer amplification in the assay estimated nucleated cell counts. Clones were read by immunoSEQ multiplex PCR, and TCRdb kept only the in-frame ones, dropping some. That table furnishes V, J and clone size, whereas the DNA furnished D and trimming. The sample has fewer than 200,000 clones, under 85% seen once; the top ten hold about 1.2%. The germline CDR1 and CDR2 sequences are SGHTA and FQGNSA. This CDR3 is 15 amino acids long. The V and J ends lost 4 bases and 4 bases respectively, with 16 bases between them. The data derive from a study of blood T cell repertoires in COVID-19. Study summary: Nucleic acid was either cDNA or gDNA, and it came from T cells, B-cell-depleted T cells, or PBMCs.

The sample taken for sequencing was peripheral blood. The chain has TRBV7-2 and TRBJ1-1; D gene ambiguous. This receptor was identified in a man in his 60s who had recovered from COVID-19. CDR3: CASSSSRRVITEAFF. In DNA form, the CDR3 reads TGTGCCAGCAGCTCCTCGCGTCGTGTGATCACTGAAGCTTTCTTT.